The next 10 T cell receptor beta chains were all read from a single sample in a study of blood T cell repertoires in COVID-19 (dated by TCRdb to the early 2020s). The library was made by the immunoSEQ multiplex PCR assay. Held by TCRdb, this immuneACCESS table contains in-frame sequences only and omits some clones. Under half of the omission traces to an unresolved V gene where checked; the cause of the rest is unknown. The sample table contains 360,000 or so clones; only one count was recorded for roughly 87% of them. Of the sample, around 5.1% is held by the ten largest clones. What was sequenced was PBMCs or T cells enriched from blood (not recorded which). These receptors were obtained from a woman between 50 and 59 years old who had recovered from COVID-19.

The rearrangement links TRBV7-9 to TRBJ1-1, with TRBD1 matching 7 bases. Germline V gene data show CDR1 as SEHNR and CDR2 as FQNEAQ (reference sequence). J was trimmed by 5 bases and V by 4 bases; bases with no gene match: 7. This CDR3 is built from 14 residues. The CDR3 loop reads CASSSTQGWTEAFF. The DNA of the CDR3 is TGTGCCAGCAGCTCCACACAGGGGTGGACTGAAGCTTTCTTT. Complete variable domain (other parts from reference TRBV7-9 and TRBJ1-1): DTGVSQNPRHKITKRGQNVTFRCDPISEHNRLYWYRQTLGQGPEFLTYFQNEAQLEKSRLLSDRFSAERPKGSFSTLEIQRTEQGDSAMYLCASSSTQGWTEAFFGQGTRLTVV.

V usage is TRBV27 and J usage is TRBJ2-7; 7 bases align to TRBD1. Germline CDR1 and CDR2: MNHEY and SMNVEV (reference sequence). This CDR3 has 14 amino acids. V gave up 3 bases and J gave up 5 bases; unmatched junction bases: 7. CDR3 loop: CASSFRDRGHEQYF. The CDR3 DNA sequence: TGTGCCAGCAGTTTCCGGGACAGAGGGCACGAGCAGTACTTC.

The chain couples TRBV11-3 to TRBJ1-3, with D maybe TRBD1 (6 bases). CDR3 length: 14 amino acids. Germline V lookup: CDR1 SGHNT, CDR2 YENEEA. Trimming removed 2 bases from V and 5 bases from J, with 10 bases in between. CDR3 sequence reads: CASSLQGSRNTIYF. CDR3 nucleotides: TGTGCCAGCAGCTTACAGGGGAGTCGAAACACCATATATTTT.

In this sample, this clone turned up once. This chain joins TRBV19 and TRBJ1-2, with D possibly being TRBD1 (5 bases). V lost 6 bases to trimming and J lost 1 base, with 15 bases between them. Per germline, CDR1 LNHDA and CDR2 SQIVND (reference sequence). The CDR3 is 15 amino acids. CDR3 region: CASSFDSLDNYGYTF. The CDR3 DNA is TGTGCCAGTAGCTTCGACAGCCTCGATAACTATGGCTACACCTTC. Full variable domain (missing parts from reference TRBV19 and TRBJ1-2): DGGITQSPKYLFRKEGQNVTLSCEQNLNHDAMYWYRQDPGQGLRLIYYSQIVNDFQKGDIAEGYSVSREKKESFPLTVTSAQKNPTAFYLCASSFDSLDNYGYTFGSGTRLTVV.

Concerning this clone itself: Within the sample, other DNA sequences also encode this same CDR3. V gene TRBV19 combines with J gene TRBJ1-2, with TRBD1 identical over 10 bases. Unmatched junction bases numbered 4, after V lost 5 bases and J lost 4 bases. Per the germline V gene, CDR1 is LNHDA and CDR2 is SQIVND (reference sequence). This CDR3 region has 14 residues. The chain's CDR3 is CASSPRTGGYGYTF. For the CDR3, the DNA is TGTGCCAGTAGTCCCAGGACAGGGGGCTATGGCTACACCTTC.

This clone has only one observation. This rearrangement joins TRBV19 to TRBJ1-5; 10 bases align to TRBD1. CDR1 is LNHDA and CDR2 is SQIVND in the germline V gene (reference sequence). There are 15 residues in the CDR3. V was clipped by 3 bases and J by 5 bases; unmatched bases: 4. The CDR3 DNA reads TGTGCCAGTAGTATGGGGACAGGGGTTTATCAGCCCCAGCATTTT. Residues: CASSMGTGVYQPQHF.

In DNA, the CDR3 is TGTGCCAGCAGAGTCTTGATCGGCACTGAAGCTTTCTTT. This gives the protein CASRVLIGTEAFF. V is TRBV6-5 and J is TRBJ1-1; D gene uncertain. The germline V gene has CDR1 MNHEY and CDR2 SVGAGI. This CDR3 comprises 13 residues. Between the trimmed V and J ends, which lost 6 bases and 4 bases, there was a span of 12 bases.

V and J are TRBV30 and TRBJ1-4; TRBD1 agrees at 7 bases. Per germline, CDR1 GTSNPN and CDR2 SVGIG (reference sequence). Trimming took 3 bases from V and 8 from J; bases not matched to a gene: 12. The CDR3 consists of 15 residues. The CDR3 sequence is CAWSPPHRGREKLFF. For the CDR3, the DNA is TGTGCCTGGAGCCCCCCACACAGGGGACGGGAAAAACTGTTTTTT.

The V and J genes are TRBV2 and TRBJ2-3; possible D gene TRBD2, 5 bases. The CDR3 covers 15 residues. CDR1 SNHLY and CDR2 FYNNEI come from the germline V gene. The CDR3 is CSLTPLAENTDTQYF. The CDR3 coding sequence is TGTTCACTAACCCCCCTAGCCGAAAACACAGATACGCAGTATTTT.

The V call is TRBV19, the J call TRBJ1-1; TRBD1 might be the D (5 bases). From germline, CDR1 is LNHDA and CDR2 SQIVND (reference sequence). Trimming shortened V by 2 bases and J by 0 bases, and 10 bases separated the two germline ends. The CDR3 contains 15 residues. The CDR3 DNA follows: TGTGCCAGTAGTATATGGGGGGAAATGAACACTGAAGCTTTCTTT. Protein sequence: CASSIWGEMNTEAFF. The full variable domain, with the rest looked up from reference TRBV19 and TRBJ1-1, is DGGITQSPKYLFRKEGQNVTLSCEQNLNHDAMYWYRQDPGQGLRLIYYSQIVNDFQKGDIAEGYSVSREKKESFPLTVTSAQKNPTAFYLCASSIWGEMNTEAFFGQGTRLTVV.